These T cell receptor beta chains were read from a single sample in a study of OX40 agonist ivuxolimab in advanced cancers. The protocol was immunoSEQ multiplex PCR, while the TCRdb copy is restricted to in-frame clones and leaves out a portion. Of approximately 66,000 clones listed, 88% were seen once; the top ten hold 0.45% to 0.65%. Material: CD4+ or CD8+ T cells sorted from blood, obtained in a trial of the OX40 agonist ivuxolimab. These TCRs come from an adult with an advanced solid tumor such as melanoma, head and neck, liver or kidney cancer. CDR3s include the opening cysteine and the closing phenylalanine or tryptophan. D genes are given only for firm matches. Clone size is stated in some rows and not others, as once, few, many or a class when expanded.

cdr3_aa	cdr3_nt	d_call	clone_size	j_call	v_call
CASRSPRRPNTEAFF	TGCGCCAGCAGGAGTCCTCGGCGTCCGAACACTGAAGCTTTCTTT	-	-	TRBJ1-1	TRBV23-1
CASSEGQGNQPQHF	TGTGCCAGCAGTGAGGGACAGGGTAATCAGCCCCAGCATTTT	TRBD1	-	TRBJ1-5	TRBV6-1
CSVVWLGGKNIQYF	TGCAGCGTCGTCTGGCTTGGTGGCAAAAACATTCAGTACTTC	-	once	TRBJ2-4	TRBV29-1
CATSRDVGGYTF	TGTGCCACCAGCAGAGATGTTGGAGGGTATACCTTC	-	-	TRBJ1-2	TRBV15
CASSLRNGGYTF	TGTGCCAGCAGCTTGAGGAATGGTGGCTACACCTTC	-	-	TRBJ1-2	TRBV5-4
CASSLGGVVYGYTF	TGTGCCAGCAGCTTAGGGGGGGTTGTCTATGGCTACACCTTC	-	-	TRBJ1-2	TRBV7-9
CASNLGQVYGYTF	TGTGCCAGCAACCTGGGACAGGTCTATGGCTACACCTTC	TRBD1	once	TRBJ1-2	TRBV2
CASRVTTETDTQYF	TGTGCCAGCAGGGTGACTACTGAGACAGATACGCAGTATTTT	-	-	TRBJ2-3	TRBV6-1
CASRGSNQPQHF	TGTGCCAGCAGGGGGTCCAATCAGCCCCAGCATTTT	-	-	TRBJ1-5	TRBV2
CASSFSGFTDTQYF	TGTGCCAGCAGCTTCAGCGGGTTCACAGATACGCAGTATTTT	-	once	TRBJ2-3	TRBV7-2
CASSSARGPGSPLHF	TGTGCCAGCAGCTCTGCACGGGGGCCGGGATCACCCCTCCACTTT	-	-	TRBJ1-6	TRBV7-9
CASSRTDRATEAFF	TGTGCCAGCTCACGGACGGACAGGGCGACTGAAGCTTTCTTT	TRBD1	-	TRBJ1-1	TRBV18
CASSLMRYNEQFF	TGTGCCAGCAGCTTGATGCGGTACAATGAGCAGTTCTTC	-	-	TRBJ2-1	TRBV5-5
CASSIGASTDTQYF	TGTGCCAGCAGCATCGGGGCTAGCACAGATACGCAGTATTTT	-	-	TRBJ2-3	TRBV11-2
CASSSTGGQERGYTF	TGCGCCAGCAGTTCTACCGGAGGACAGGAACGAGGCTACACCTTC	TRBD1	-	TRBJ1-2	TRBV5-1
CASSTPGQGAGKYF	TGTGCCAGCAGTACCCCGGGACAGGGGGCTGGAAAGTACTTC	TRBD1	-	TRBJ2-7	TRBV6-5
CASSSGGYGNYYGYTF	TGTGCCAGCAGCTCAGGGGGCTACGGGAACTACTATGGCTACACCTTC	TRBD1	-	TRBJ1-2	TRBV5-6
CASSDGGYGYTF	TGTGCCAGCAGTGACGGAGGCTATGGCTACACCTTC	-	-	TRBJ1-2	TRBV6-4
CASYGGGRGAFF	TGTGCCAGCTACGGAGGGGGTCGTGGAGCTTTCTTT	-	once	TRBJ1-1	TRBV21-1
CSVYRGMNTEAFF	TGCAGCGTCTACAGGGGAATGAACACTGAAGCTTTCTTT	TRBD1	-	TRBJ1-1	TRBV29-1
CASSFRPGGHPDF	TGTGCCAGCAGTTTTCGACCAGGGGGGCATCCGGACTTC	-	-	TRBJ2-5	TRBV28
CASMDNYQPQHF	TGTGCCAGCATGGACAACTATCAGCCCCAGCATTTT	-	-	TRBJ1-5	TRBV6-1
CASSQEGRGALQETQYF	TGCGCCAGCAGCCAAGAAGGGAGGGGGGCCCTACAAGAGACCCAGTACTTC	-	few	TRBJ2-5	TRBV4-1
CASSYTGVEIGEQFF	TGTGCCAGCAGCTACACAGGGGTAGAAATCGGTGAGCAGTTCTTC	TRBD1	-	TRBJ2-1	TRBV7-3
CASSQVQGGYSPLHF	TGCGCCAGCAGCCAGGTACAGGGGGGATATTCACCCCTCCACTTT	TRBD1	-	TRBJ1-6	TRBV4-1
CASSLRGVPWNEQFF	TGCGCCAGCAGCCTAAGGGGCGTCCCTTGGAATGAGCAGTTCTTC	-	-	TRBJ2-1	TRBV4-1
CASSLQINTEAFF	TGTGCCAGCAGCCTACAGATAAACACTGAAGCTTTCTTT	-	few	TRBJ1-1	TRBV7-2
CSVERLESDTQYF	TGCAGCGTTGAAAGGCTAGAATCAGATACGCAGTATTTT	-	-	TRBJ2-3	TRBV29-1
CASSLAGDRGNEQFF	TGTGCCAGCAGCTTGGCGGGGGACAGGGGCAATGAGCAGTTCTTC	TRBD1	-	TRBJ2-1	TRBV5-5
CASSPTDSENSPLHF	TGTGCCAGCAGCCCCACGGACAGCGAGAATTCACCCCTCCACTTT	-	-	TRBJ1-6	TRBV7-9
CASSYKDTQYF	TGTGCCAGCAGCTACAAAGATACGCAGTATTTT	-	-	TRBJ2-3	TRBV7-2
CASSRAHGNQPQHF	TGTGCCAGCAGTCGAGCCCACGGCAATCAGCCCCAGCATTTT	-	-	TRBJ1-5	TRBV6-5
CASRTGGGDGYTF	TGTGCCAGCAGGACAGGGGGCGGGGATGGCTACACCTTC	TRBD1	-	TRBJ1-2	TRBV2
CASSLAHSGAEQYF	TGTGCCAGCAGCTTAGCACATTCCGGGGCCGAGCAGTACTTC	-	-	TRBJ2-7	TRBV11-3
CAWSTDMGPNQPQHF	TGTGCCTGGAGTACCGACATGGGGCCCAATCAGCCCCAGCATTTT	-	-	TRBJ1-5	TRBV30
CSVNSRGVGAAQYF	TGCAGCGTGAACTCGCGGGGGGTTGGAGCGGCCCAGTACTTC	TRBD2	-	TRBJ2-5	TRBV29-1
CASSFRHSGNTIYF	TGTGCCAGCAGCTTCCGGCACTCTGGAAACACCATATATTTT	-	-	TRBJ1-3	TRBV7-9
CASTEDRGVNQPQHF	TGTGCCAGCACGGAGGACAGGGGAGTCAATCAGCCCCAGCATTTT	TRBD1	-	TRBJ1-5	TRBV2
CASSLGLQGNQPQHF	TGTGCCAGCAGCTTAGGTTTACAGGGCAATCAGCCCCAGCATTTT	-	-	TRBJ1-5	TRBV7-9
CASSGNNYGYTF	TGTGCCAGCAGTGGAAATAACTATGGCTACACCTTC	-	-	TRBJ1-2	TRBV2
CASSLELNQPQHF	TGCGCCAGCAGCTTGGAGCTAAATCAGCCCCAGCATTTT	-	-	TRBJ1-5	TRBV5-1
CASSPGQGSIYF	TGTGCCAGCAGCCCCGGACAGGGGTCCATATATTTT	TRBD1	-	TRBJ1-3	TRBV7-2
CASSLEGAISPLHF	TGTGCCAGCAGCTTAGAAGGGGCAATTTCACCCCTCCACTTT	-	-	TRBJ1-6	TRBV5-4
CASSPPSDTYGYTF	TGTGCCAGCTCACCACCGTCGGACACCTATGGCTACACCTTC	-	-	TRBJ1-2	TRBV18
CASSLEPGAGTEAFF	TGCGCCAGCAGCTTGGAGCCAGGTGCGGGGACTGAAGCTTTCTTT	-	few	TRBJ1-1	TRBV5-1
CASSFAGSTEAFF	TGCGCCAGCAGCTTTGCTGGGAGTACTGAAGCTTTCTTT	-	-	TRBJ1-1	TRBV5-1
CTSSQDLRLNTEAFF	TGCACCAGCAGCCAAGACCTGCGCCTGAACACTGAAGCTTTCTTT	-	once	TRBJ1-1	TRBV1
CASSLGGAEETQYF	TGCGCCAGCAGCTTGGGGGGCGCGGAGGAGACCCAGTACTTC	-	-	TRBJ2-5	TRBV5-1
CASSTTRRENEQYF	TGTGCCAGCAGTACTACGCGGAGGGAGAACGAGCAGTACTTC	-	-	TRBJ2-7	TRBV6-5
CSVEGLAETYNEQFF	TGCAGCGTTGAGGGACTAGCGGAGACCTACAATGAGCAGTTCTTC	TRBD2	-	TRBJ2-1	TRBV29-1
CASDEGRGQPQHF	TGTGCCAGTGATGAGGGTAGGGGTCAGCCCCAGCATTTT	-	-	TRBJ1-5	TRBV2
CASSIDPARSYEQYF	TGTGCCAGTAGTATAGATCCAGCCCGCTCCTACGAGCAGTACTTC	-	-	TRBJ2-7	TRBV19
CASSFRQGANTGELFF	TGTGCCAGCAGCTTTCGACAGGGAGCGAACACCGGGGAGCTGTTTTTT	TRBD1	-	TRBJ2-2	TRBV5-6
CASSENRNTEAFF	TGCGCCAGCAGTGAGAATAGGAACACTGAAGCTTTCTTT	-	few	TRBJ1-1	TRBV10-1
CASSRGLENTEAFF	TGTGCCAGCAGCCGCGGGCTGGAAAACACTGAAGCTTTCTTT	-	-	TRBJ1-1	TRBV7-9